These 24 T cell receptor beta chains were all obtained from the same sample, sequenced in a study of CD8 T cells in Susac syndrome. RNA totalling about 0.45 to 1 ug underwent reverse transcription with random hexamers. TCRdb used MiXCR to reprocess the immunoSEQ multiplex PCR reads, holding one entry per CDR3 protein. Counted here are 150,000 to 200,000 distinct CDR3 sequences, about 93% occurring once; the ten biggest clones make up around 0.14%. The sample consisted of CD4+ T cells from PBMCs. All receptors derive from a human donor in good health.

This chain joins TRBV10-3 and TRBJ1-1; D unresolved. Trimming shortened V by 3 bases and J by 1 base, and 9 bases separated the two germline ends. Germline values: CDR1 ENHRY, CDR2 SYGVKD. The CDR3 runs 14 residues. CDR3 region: CAISDLSSNTEAFF. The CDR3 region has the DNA TGTGCCATCAGTGACTTGTCTTCGAACACTGAAGCTTTCTTT.

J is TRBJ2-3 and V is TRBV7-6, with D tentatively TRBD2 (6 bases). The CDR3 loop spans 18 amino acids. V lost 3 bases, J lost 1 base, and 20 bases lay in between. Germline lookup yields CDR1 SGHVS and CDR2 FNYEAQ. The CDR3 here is CASSFIPTREQGTDTQYF. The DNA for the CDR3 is TGTGCCAGCAGCTTTATACCCACGCGGGAACAGGGCACAGATACGCAGTATTTT.

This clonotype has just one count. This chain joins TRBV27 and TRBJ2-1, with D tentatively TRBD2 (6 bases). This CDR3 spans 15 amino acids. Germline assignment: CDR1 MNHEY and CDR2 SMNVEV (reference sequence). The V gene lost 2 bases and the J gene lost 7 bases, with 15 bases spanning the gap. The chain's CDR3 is CASSLKAGMGNEQFF. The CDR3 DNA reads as TGTGCCAGCAGTTTAAAGGCGGGGATGGGAAATGAGCAGTTCTTC.

The chain's CDR3 is CASSSTRATDGLYEQYF. The CDR3 DNA reads as TGTGCCAGCAGTTCTACGAGGGCCACCGACGGCCTCTACGAGCAGTACTTC. This rearrangement joins TRBV7-2 to TRBJ2-7, with TRBD2 as a possible D gene (5 bases). CDR3 length equals 17 residues. The germline V gene has CDR1 SGHTA and CDR2 FQGNSA. Trimming removed 6 bases from V and 3 bases from J, with 24 bases in between.

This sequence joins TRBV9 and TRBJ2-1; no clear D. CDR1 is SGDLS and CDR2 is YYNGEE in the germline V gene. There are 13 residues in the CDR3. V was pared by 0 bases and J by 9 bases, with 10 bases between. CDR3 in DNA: TGTGCCAGCAGCGTAGATCAGATGGGTGAGCAGTTCTTC. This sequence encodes CASSVDQMGEQFF.

The CDR3 bases are TGTGCCACCAGTGACCGCCATGGGACAGGGTTGGAGACCCAGTACTTC. Translated, it gives CATSDRHGTGLETQYF. The chain couples TRBV24-1 to TRBJ2-5, with 9 bases matching TRBD1. Per the germline V gene, CDR1 is KGHDR and CDR2 is SFDVKD. Germline trimming cut 4 bases from V and 5 bases from J; bases unmatched to any gene: 10. The CDR3 is 16 amino acids.

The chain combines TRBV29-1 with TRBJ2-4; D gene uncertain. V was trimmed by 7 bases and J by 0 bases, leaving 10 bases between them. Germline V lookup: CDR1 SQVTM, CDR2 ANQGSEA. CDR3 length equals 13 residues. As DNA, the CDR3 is TGCAGCGCTGACACCTTAGCCAAAAACATTCAGTACTTC. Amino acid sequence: CSADTLAKNIQYF.

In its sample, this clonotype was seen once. CDR3 sequence reads: CSVDAGMYGYTF. CDR3 coding DNA: TGCAGCGTTGACGCCGGGATGTATGGCTACACCTTC. The rearrangement links TRBV29-1 to TRBJ1-2; no definite D call. The CDR3 runs 12 residues. In germline, CDR1 is SQVTM, CDR2 ANQGSEA. Trimming took 3 bases from V and 5 from J, leaving 10 bases between them.

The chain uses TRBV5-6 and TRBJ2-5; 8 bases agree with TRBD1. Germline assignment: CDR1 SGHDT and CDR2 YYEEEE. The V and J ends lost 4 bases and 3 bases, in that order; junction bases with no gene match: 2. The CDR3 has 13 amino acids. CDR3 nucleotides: TGTGCCAGCAGCCCGACAGGGGAAGAGACCCAGTACTTC. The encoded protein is CASSPTGEETQYF.

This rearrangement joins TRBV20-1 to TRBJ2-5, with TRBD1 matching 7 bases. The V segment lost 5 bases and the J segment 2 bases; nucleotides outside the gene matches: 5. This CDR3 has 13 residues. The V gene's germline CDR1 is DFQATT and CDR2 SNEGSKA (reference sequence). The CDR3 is CSAHRGHQETQYF. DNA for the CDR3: TGCAGTGCTCACAGGGGACATCAAGAGACCCAGTACTTC.

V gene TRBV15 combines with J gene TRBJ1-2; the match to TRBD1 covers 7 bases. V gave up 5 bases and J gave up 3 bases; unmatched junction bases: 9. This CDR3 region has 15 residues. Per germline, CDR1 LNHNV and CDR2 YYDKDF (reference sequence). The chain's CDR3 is CATSVTQGLDYGYTF. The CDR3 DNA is TGTGCCACCAGCGTTACACAGGGGCTAGACTATGGCTACACCTTC.

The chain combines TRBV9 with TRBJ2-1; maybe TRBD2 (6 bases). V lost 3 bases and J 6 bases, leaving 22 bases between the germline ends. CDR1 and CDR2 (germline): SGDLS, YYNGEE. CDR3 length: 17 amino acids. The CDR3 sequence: CASSGGGVGGTRNEQFF. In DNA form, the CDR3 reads TGTGCCAGCAGCGGCGGAGGAGTCGGGGGAACCCGCAATGAGCAGTTCTTC.

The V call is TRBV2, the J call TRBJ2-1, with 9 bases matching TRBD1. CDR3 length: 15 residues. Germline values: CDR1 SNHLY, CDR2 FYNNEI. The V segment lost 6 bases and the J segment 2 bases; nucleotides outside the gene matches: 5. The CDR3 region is CASSAGTGPYNEQFF. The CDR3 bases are TGTGCCAGCAGCGCCGGGACAGGGCCCTACAATGAGCAGTTCTTC. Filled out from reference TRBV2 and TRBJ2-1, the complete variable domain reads EPEVTQTPSHQVTQMGQEVILRCVPISNHLYFYWYRQILGQKVEFLVSFYNNEISEKSEIFDDQFSVERPDGSNFTLKIRSTKLEDSAMYFCASSAGTGPYNEQFFGPGTRLTVL.

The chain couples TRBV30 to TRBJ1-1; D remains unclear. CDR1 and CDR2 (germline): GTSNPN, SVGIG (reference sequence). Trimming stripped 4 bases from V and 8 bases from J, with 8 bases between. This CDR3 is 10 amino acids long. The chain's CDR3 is CAWMVTEAFF. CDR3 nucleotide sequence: TGTGCCTGGATGGTGACAGAAGCTTTCTTT.

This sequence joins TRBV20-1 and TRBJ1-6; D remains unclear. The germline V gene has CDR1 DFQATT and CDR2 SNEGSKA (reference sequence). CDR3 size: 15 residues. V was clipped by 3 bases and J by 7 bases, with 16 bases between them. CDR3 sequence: CSARKASSPNSPLHF. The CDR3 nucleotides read TGCAGTGCTAGGAAAGCCTCCAGCCCGAATTCACCCCTCCACTTT.

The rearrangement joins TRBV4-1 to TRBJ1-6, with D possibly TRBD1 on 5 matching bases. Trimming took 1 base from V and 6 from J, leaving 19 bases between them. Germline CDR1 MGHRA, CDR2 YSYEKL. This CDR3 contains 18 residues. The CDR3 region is CASSQVVLGLRGNSPLHF. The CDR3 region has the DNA TGCGCCAGCAGCCAAGTAGTTCTCGGGTTAAGGGGTAATTCACCCCTCCACTTT.

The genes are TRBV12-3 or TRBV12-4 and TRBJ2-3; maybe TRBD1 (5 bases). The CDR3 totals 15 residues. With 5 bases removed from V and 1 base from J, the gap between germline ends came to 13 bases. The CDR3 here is CASSPQAPGTDTQYF. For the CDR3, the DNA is TGTGCCAGCAGTCCACAGGCCCCGGGCACAGATACGCAGTATTTT.

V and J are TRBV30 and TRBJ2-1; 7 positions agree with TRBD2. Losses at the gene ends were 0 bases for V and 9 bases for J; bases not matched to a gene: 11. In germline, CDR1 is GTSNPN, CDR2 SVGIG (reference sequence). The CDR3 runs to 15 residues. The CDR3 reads CAWSVGAGEVGEQFF. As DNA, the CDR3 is TGTGCCTGGAGTGTAGGCGCGGGGGAGGTGGGTGAGCAGTTCTTC.

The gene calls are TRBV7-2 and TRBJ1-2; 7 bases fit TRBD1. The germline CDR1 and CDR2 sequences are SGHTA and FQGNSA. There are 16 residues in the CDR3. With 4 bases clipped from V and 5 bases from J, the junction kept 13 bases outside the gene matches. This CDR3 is CASSSAGTAFSYGYTF. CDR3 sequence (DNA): TGTGCCAGCAGCTCAGCCGGGACAGCCTTCTCGTATGGCTACACCTTC.

CDR3: CASSSGGGAETQYF. CDR3 nucleotide sequence: TGTGCCAGCAGTTCGGGGGGCGGGGCAGAGACCCAGTACTTC. The rearrangement links TRBV12-3 or TRBV12-4 to TRBJ2-5; tentative D call: TRBD2 (7 bases). The CDR3 length is 14 residues. Trimming left V 4 bases short and J 4 bases short, with 13 bases between.

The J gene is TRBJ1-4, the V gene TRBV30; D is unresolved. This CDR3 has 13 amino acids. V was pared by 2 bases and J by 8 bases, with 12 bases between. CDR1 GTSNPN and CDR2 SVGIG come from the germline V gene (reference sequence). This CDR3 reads CAWSSYSGEKLFF. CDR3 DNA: TGTGCCTGGAGTTCCTACAGTGGGGAAAAACTGTTTTTT.

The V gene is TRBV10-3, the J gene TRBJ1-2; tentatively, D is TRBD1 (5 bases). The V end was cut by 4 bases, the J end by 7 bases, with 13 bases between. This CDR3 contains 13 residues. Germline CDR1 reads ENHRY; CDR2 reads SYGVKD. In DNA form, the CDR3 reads TGTGCCATCAGTGGCAGGGACGAGGGTGGCTACACCTTC. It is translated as CAISGRDEGGYTF.

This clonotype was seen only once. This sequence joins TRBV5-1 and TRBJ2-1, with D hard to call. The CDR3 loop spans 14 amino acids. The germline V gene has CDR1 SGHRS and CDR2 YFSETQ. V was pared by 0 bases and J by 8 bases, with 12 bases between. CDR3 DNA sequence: TGCGCCAGCAGCTTGGAGTCTGGCGGCGATGAGCAGTTCTTC. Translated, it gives CASSLESGGDEQFF.

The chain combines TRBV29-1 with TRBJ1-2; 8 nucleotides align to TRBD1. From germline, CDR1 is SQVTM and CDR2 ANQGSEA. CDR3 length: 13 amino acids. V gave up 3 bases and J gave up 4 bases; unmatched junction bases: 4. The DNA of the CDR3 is TGCAGCGTTGATTACAGGGGGAGCTATGGCTACACCTTC. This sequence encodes CSVDYRGSYGYTF.